What follows describes a single TCR beta chain. CDR1 is MNHEY, CDR2 SVGEGT, per germline. The trim removed 5 bases at V and 11 bases at J, leaving 4 bases unmatched. There are 12 residues in the CDR3. TCRdb processed the RT-PCR reads anew with MiXCR; each CDR3 protein has one entry. The top ten hold roughly 4% of the sample, which has about 680,000 distinct CDR3 sequences, 12% to 15% seen once. The sample taken for sequencing was memory CD4+ T cells from blood. The clonotype was recovered from a female donor in good health, serving as a healthy control. V and J are TRBV6-2 or TRBV6-3 and TRBJ1-1, with TRBD1 matching 11 bases. CDR3 sequence (DNA): TGTGCCAGCAGTCGGACAGGGGGCCAGGCTTTCTTT. It is translated as CASSRTGGQAFF.